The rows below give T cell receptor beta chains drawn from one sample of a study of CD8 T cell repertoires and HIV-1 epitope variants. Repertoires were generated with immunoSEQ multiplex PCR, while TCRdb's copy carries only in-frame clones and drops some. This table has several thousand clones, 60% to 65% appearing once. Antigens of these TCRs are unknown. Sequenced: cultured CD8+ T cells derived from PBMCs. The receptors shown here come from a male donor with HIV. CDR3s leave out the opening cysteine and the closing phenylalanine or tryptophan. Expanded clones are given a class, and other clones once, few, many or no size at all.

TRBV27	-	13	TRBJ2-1	ASSLLGLGTNEQF
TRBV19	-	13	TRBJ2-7	ASSIDLARSYEQY
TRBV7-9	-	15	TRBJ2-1	ASSPQGGTAPYNEQF
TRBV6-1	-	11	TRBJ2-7	ASGEGLDYEQY
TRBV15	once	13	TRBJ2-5	ATSRARTGVETQY
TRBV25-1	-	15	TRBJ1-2	ASSATGRHSSNYGYT
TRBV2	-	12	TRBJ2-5	ASRGFTGRETQY
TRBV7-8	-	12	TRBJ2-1	ASSPGERPNEQF
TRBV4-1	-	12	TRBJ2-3	ASSQDVGADTQY
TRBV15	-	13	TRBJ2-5	ATSRFSGREETQY
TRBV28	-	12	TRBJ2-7	ASSFFGSSYEQY
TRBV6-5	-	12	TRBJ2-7	ASSTGTALWEQY
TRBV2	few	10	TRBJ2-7	ASSKDRDQQY
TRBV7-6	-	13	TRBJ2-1	ASSFLTGGPYEQF
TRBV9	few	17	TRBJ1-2	ASSVGTTWTEPLHYGYT
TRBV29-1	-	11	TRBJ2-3	SVTGTRSDTQY
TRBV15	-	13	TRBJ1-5	ATSRDDRVDQPQH
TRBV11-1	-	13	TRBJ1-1	ASSQRGTGGTEAF
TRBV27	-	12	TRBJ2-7	ASSLSGSSYEQY
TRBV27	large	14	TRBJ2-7	ASSLTSGTFAYEQY
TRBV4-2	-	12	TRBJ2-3	ASSQDQGSDTQY
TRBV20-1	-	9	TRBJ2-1	SASLGGWKF
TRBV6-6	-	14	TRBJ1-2	ASSYSLPGGADGYT
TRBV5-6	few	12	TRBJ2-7	ASSPGTGTYEQY
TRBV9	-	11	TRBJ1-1	ASSVGQVSEAF
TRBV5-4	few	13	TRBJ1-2	ASSLGIDWTNGYT
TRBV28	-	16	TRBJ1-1	ASRDPKTGLIAHTEAF
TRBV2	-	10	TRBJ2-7	ASSVQSYEQY
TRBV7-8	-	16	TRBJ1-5	ASSLFGWEGRSNQPQH
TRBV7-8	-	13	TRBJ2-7	ASSLTSGVLYEQY
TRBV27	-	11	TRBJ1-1	ASSLSLVTEAF
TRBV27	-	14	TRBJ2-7	ASSSLLSGIVYEQY
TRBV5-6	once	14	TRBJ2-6	ASSLDGAAGANVLT
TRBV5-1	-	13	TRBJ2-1	ASSLTSGSGNEQF
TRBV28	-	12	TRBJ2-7	ASSLYGGTHEQY
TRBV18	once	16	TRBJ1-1	ASSSPAGESSQNTEAF
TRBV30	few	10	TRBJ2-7	AGDLTGSEQY
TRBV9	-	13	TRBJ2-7	ASSPEGQPYYEQY
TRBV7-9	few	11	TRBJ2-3	ASSLGKGDTQY
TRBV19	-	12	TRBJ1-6	ASSIALGNSPLH
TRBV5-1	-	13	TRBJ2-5	ASSPGQSPRETQY
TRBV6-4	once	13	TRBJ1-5	ASSDSTYGNQPQH
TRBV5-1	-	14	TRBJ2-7	ASSLGGSGEANEQY
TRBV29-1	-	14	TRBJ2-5	SVEDQQEGAGETQY
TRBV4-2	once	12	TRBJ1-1	ASSQDLLNTEAF
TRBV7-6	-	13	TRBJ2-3	ASSQGQGGTDTQY
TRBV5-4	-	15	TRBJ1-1	ASSTPGPFQEDTEAF
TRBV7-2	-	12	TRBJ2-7	ASSSTYGIYEQY
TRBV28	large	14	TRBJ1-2	ASSIRPTDFDYGYT
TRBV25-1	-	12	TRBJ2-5	ASSVGWGQETQY
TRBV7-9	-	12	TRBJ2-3	ASSITGGGDTQY
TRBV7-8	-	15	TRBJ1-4	ASSPLGGFITNEKLF
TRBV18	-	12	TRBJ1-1	ASSLREGDTEAF